What follows are 28 T cell receptor beta chains derived from one specimen sequenced in a study of T cell repertoires in cytomegalovirus infection. One entry per CDR3 protein, called by TCRdb with MiXCR from the reads. This table holds some 400,000 distinct CDR3 sequences, approximately 30% found once. Sequenced material: PBMCs. These receptors were taken from a human donor in good health (CMV status not recorded). Some clones in this sample may be carry-over from other donors' samples.

The chain uses TRBV24-1 and TRBJ2-3; D not certain. The CDR3 loop spans 14 amino acids. V dropped 2 bases and J dropped 2 bases, with 7 bases sitting between them. CDR1 is KGHDR, CDR2 SFDVKD, per germline. Written as DNA, the CDR3 is TGTGCCACCAGTGATTCCGCTACCACAGATACGCAGTATTTT. This sequence encodes CATSDSATTDTQYF.

This sequence joins TRBV6-2 or TRBV6-3 and TRBJ1-6; D remains ambiguous. Germline CDR1 MNHEY, CDR2 SVGEGT. The CDR3 is made up of 13 amino acids. V lost 7 bases to trimming and J lost 6 bases, with 10 bases between them. CDR3 bases: TGTGCCAGCAAAGGAGAGGGTAATTCACCCCTCCACTTT. Amino acid sequence: CASKGEGNSPLHF.

This clonotype was seen a few times. The rearrangement uses TRBV6-1 and TRBJ1-4, with a tentative D call TRBD1 (5 bases). Germline V CDR1 and CDR2: MNHNS, SASEGT. CDR3 length: 13 residues. Trimming took off 3 bases at V and 8 bases at J, with 10 bases between the two ends. Here the CDR3 DNA reads TGTGCCAGCAGTGACAGGGTTTGGGAAAAACTGTTTTTT. This gives the protein CASSDRVWEKLFF.

The CDR3 region is CASSRGLAGAGTDTQYF. The DNA for the CDR3 is TGTGCCAGCAGCCGAGGACTAGCGGGGGCGGGCACAGATACGCAGTATTTT. This rearrangement joins TRBV11-3 to TRBJ2-3; 13 positions match TRBD2. The CDR3 consists of 17 residues. V was clipped by 5 bases and J by 1 base; unmatched bases: 6. Germline loops: CDR1 SGHNT, CDR2 YENEEA.

The chain carries TRBV20-1 and TRBJ2-5; 8 bases line up with TRBD1. Trimming took 6 bases from V and 4 from J; bases not matched to a gene: 13. The CDR3 loop spans 15 amino acids. Germline loops: CDR1 DFQATT, CDR2 SNEGSKA (reference sequence). The CDR3: CSAPTGDPSIETQYF. CDR3 nucleotides: TGCAGTGCGCCGACAGGGGACCCGTCCATAGAGACCCAGTACTTC.

The chain employs TRBV5-6 and TRBJ2-7; no clear D gene. Germline assignment: CDR1 SGHDT and CDR2 YYEEEE. Trimming cost V 4 bases and J 2 bases, with 13 bases left between them. The CDR3 has 14 residues. The CDR3 protein is CASSVDGVPYEQYF. The CDR3 nucleotides are TGTGCCAGCAGCGTGGACGGTGTTCCCTACGAGCAGTACTTC.

CDR3 protein: CASSVTGNSGNTIYF. The CDR3 region has the DNA TGTGCCAGCAGCGTTACAGGGAATTCTGGAAACACCATATATTTT. The chain carries TRBV9 and TRBJ1-3, with D perhaps matching TRBD1 (6 bases). CDR3 length equals 15 residues. The germline V gene has CDR1 SGDLS and CDR2 YYNGEE. Trimming pared 2 bases from V and 1 base from J, leaving 10 bases between.

This rearrangement joins TRBV7-8 to TRBJ2-1; D is perhaps TRBD2 (6 bases). The germline V gene encodes CDR1 SGHVS and CDR2 FQNEAQ. CDR3 length equals 13 residues. V was cut by 5 bases and J by 6 bases, with 11 bases left in between. The CDR3 DNA follows: TGTGCCAGCAGCCACCTAGCGTCCAATGAGCAGTTCTTC. This codes for CASSHLASNEQFF.

To note about this clonotype: This sequence may be a read error, since a much larger clone differs from it by one base. A read error is likely, as this CDR3 ends without the conserved phenylalanine or tryptophan. The J gene is TRBJ2-1, the V gene TRBV7-2; TRBD2 matches at 7 bases. Trimming took 5 bases from V and 7 from J; bases not matched to a gene: 8. Germline V gene sequence: CDR1 SGHTA, CDR2 FQGNSA. This CDR3 has 14 residues. In nucleotides, the CDR3 is TGTGCCAGCAGCCCTTACCTGGGGGGGAATGAGCAGTTCTGC. It encodes CASSPYLGGNEQFC.

The V call is TRBV6-5, the J call TRBJ1-1; the D is unclear. V was trimmed by 0 bases and J by 5 bases, leaving 13 bases between them. From germline, CDR1 is MNHEY and CDR2 SVGAGI. The CDR3 consists of 15 residues. CDR3 sequence: CASSYSTRRETEAFF. The DNA for the CDR3 is TGTGCCAGCAGTTACTCCACCCGGAGGGAGACTGAAGCTTTCTTT.

There are a few counts of this clonotype. The chain carries TRBV5-8 and TRBJ1-1, with D maybe TRBD1 (6 bases). The CDR3 is 16 residues long. Trimming removed 4 bases from V and 6 bases from J, with 22 bases in between. Germline loops: CDR1 SGHTS, CDR2 YDEGEE. This CDR3 reads CASSDESRGAFPEAFF. CDR3 DNA sequence: TGTGCCAGCAGCGACGAATCGAGGGGGGCGTTCCCTGAAGCTTTCTTT.

The chain has TRBV4-2 and TRBJ1-1; 8 nucleotides match TRBD1. Germline values: CDR1 LGHNA, CDR2 YNFKEQ. Losses at the gene ends were 8 bases for V and 1 base for J; bases not matched to a gene: 12. The CDR3 runs 16 residues. This CDR3 is CASQTIGQGPNTEAFF. The CDR3 bases are TGTGCCAGCCAGACCATCGGACAGGGCCCGAACACTGAAGCTTTCTTT.

This clonotype has at least ten counts. The chain uses TRBV7-6 and TRBJ2-2; 11 bases are shared with TRBD2. The CDR3 is made up of 18 amino acids. The germline gives CDR1 SGHVS, CDR2 FNYEAQ. Germline trimming cut 1 base from V and 5 bases from J; bases unmatched to any gene: 9. The CDR3 nucleotides are TGTGCCAGCAGCTTAGACCCTCTAGCGGGGGGACAAACCGGGGAGCTGTTTTTT. It specifies CASSLDPLAGGQTGELFF.

This clonotype was found many times. V and J are TRBV4-1 and TRBJ1-4, with a weak D call TRBD1 (5 bases). The V end lost 2 bases, the J end lost 5 bases, and 18 bases lay between the germline ends. CDR1 and CDR2 from the germline V gene are MGHRA and YSYEKL. CDR3 length equals 17 residues. CDR3 bases: TGCGCCAGCAGCCAAAACCCCTCACAGGCTCGAAATGAAAAACTGTTTTTT. Encoded protein: CASSQNPSQARNEKLFF.

This chain uses TRBV19 with TRBJ2-3, with D maybe TRBD1 (5 bases). V was cut by 2 bases and J by 6 bases, with 9 bases left in between. Germline V CDR1 and CDR2: LNHDA, SQIVND (reference sequence). The CDR3 contains 13 residues. CDR3 sequence: CASSITGRDTQYF. For the CDR3, the DNA is TGTGCCAGTAGTATAACAGGACGGGATACGCAGTATTTT.

This chain links TRBV12-3 or TRBV12-4 with TRBJ2-5, with a possible D match to TRBD1 (6 bases). V was shortened by 5 bases and J by 0 bases, with 16 bases between the two germline ends. This CDR3 is 16 amino acids long. CDR3: CASSPPRTDNQETQYF. The CDR3 nucleotides are TGTGCCAGCAGTCCCCCCCGGACAGACAACCAAGAGACCCAGTACTTC.

The rearrangement joins TRBV28 to TRBJ2-2; D is undetermined. This CDR3 has 17 residues. The V end was cut by 5 bases, the J end by 4 bases, with 20 bases between. Germline lookup yields CDR1 MDHEN and CDR2 SYDVKM. CDR3 sequence reads: CASSGDMGSPITGELFF. CDR3 nucleotide sequence: TGTGCCAGCAGTGGTGACATGGGCAGCCCTATCACCGGGGAGCTGTTTTTT.

The V gene is TRBV20-1, the J gene TRBJ1-2; D ambiguous. The germline V gene has CDR1 DFQATT and CDR2 SNEGSKA (reference sequence). V gave up 2 bases and J gave up 8 bases, with 6 bases separating them. This CDR3 has 10 amino acids. The CDR3, as DNA: TGCAGTGCTAGACTGGGCGGCTACACCTTC. This encodes CSARLGGYTF.

Many counts were recorded for this clonotype. The chain couples TRBV7-2 to TRBJ2-1; 13 bases line up with TRBD2. From germline, CDR1 is SGHTA and CDR2 FQGNSA. Trimming cost V 5 bases and J 4 bases; bases outside gene matches: 5. The CDR3 loop spans 16 amino acids. For the CDR3, the DNA is TGTGCCAGCAGCCGACTAGCGGGGGGAGGTTACAATGAGCAGTTCTTC. Translation gives CASSRLAGGGYNEQFF.

The V gene is TRBV6-1, the J gene TRBJ2-7; tentatively, D is TRBD2 (5 bases). V was shortened by 5 bases and J by 8 bases, with 10 bases between the two germline ends. CDR1 is MNHNS, CDR2 SASEGT, per germline. CDR3 length: 11 residues. The CDR3 reads CASSLDYQQYF. CDR3 bases: TGTGCCAGCAGTCTAGACTATCAGCAGTACTTC.

This clonotype was seen only a few times. V gene TRBV11-2 combines with J gene TRBJ1-1; D is unclear. Per the germline V gene, CDR1 is SGHAT and CDR2 is FQNNGV. This CDR3 is built from 13 residues. V gave up 3 bases and J gave up 1 base, with 6 bases separating them. CDR3 DNA: TGTGCCAGCAGCTTCCAATCGAACACTGAAGCTTTCTTT. Translating gives CASSFQSNTEAFF.

This clonotype was seen a handful of times. This CDR3 is CASSPTMGGFDNSPLHF. The CDR3 nucleotides are TGTGCCAGCAGCCCCACCATGGGCGGGTTCGATAATTCACCCCTCCACTTT. The chain is built from TRBV6-5 and TRBJ1-6; D gene unclear. The ends were cut back, 6 bases at V and 5 bases at J, with 20 bases in the middle. This CDR3 comprises 17 residues. Germline values: CDR1 MNHEY, CDR2 SVGAGI.

For the CDR3, the DNA is TGTGCCAGCAGGGGGAACACCTACGAGCAGTACTTC. Amino acids: CASRGNTYEQYF. V and J are TRBV6-6 and TRBJ2-7; no firm D call. CDR3 length: 12 amino acids. The ends were cut back, 6 bases at V and 2 bases at J, with 8 bases in the middle. Germline CDR1 and CDR2: MNHNY and SVGAGI (reference sequence).

This clonotype was observed many times. The rearrangement links TRBV7-2 to TRBJ2-1, with D perhaps given as TRBD1 or TRBD2 (5 bases each). Germline values: CDR1 SGHTA, CDR2 FQGNSA. This CDR3 has 16 amino acids. The V gene lost 5 bases and the J gene lost 1 base, with 15 bases spanning the gap. CDR3 sequence reads: CASSRAGTESYNEQFF. The CDR3, as DNA: TGTGCCAGCAGCCGAGCCGGGACGGAGTCCTACAATGAGCAGTTCTTC.

This clonotype appeared a few times. Here the CDR3 reads CASGSFLLQGNKYF. The CDR3 nucleotides are TGTGCTAGTGGGTCCTTCCTCTTACAGGGGAACAAGTACTTC. The rearrangement links TRBV12-5 to TRBJ2-5; TRBD1 aligns across 7 bases. Germline V gene sequence: CDR1 LGHNT, CDR2 FRNRAP. The ends lost 6 bases at V and 12 bases at J; junction bases unmatched: 16. The CDR3 has 14 amino acids.

This clonotype has at least ten counts. The chain employs TRBV12-3 or TRBV12-4 and TRBJ2-4; a possible D gene is TRBD1 (6 bases). The CDR3 has 15 residues. V lost 5 bases, J lost 3 bases, and 14 bases lay in between. CDR3 in DNA: TGTGCCAGCAGTATAGGGACACTGGGCAAAAACATTCAGTACTTC. Residues: CASSIGTLGKNIQYF.

This clonotype was found many times. The genes are TRBV7-3 and TRBJ2-1; 9 nucleotides agree with TRBD2. The CDR3 sequence is 14 residues long. V shed 4 bases, J shed 4 bases, and the junction held 2 bases outside the gene matches. Germline CDR1 SGHTA, CDR2 FQGTGA. As DNA, the CDR3 is TGTGCCAGCAGCTCCAGCGGGGGGTACAATGAGCAGTTCTTC. Translated: CASSSSGGYNEQFF.

This clonotype was seen at least ten times. The chain couples TRBV18 to TRBJ1-6; unclear D gene. Trimming cost V 0 bases and J 9 bases, with 12 bases left between them. Per germline, CDR1 KGHSH and CDR2 LQKENI. The CDR3 length is 15 residues. CDR3 sequence (DNA): TGTGCCAGCTCACCACCGAGCGGTGCAAGTTCACCCCTCCACTTT. It is translated as CASSPPSGASSPLHF. Combining the CDR3 with reference TRBV18 and TRBJ1-6 gives the whole variable domain NAGVMQNPRHLVRRRGQEARLRCSPMKGHSHVYWYRQLPEEGLKFMVYLQKENIIDESGMPKERFSAEFPKEGPSILRIQQVVRGDSAAYFCASSPPSGASSPLHFGNGTRLTVT.